These 22 T cell receptor beta chains were all obtained from the same sample, sequenced in a study of T cells after yellow fever vaccination. TCRdb recomputed calls from the 5' RACE reads with MiXCR, one row per CDR3 protein. The sample shows about 400,000 distinct CDR3 sequences, 11% of them seen only once. This sample comprised PBMCs, obtained on the day of the first yellow fever vaccination. All receptors derive from a man aged 18-30 years who received the YFV17D yellow fever vaccine.

This clonotype appeared a few times. The chain employs TRBV7-9 and TRBJ1-2; 8 bases line up with TRBD1. J lost 3 bases, V lost 5 bases, and 5 bases had no gene match. The CDR3 covers 14 residues. CDR1 and CDR2 (germline): SEHNR, FQNEAQ (reference sequence). The CDR3, as DNA: TGTGCCAGCAGCACAGGGGGGACATACTATGGCTACACCTTC. Translated, it gives CASSTGGTYYGYTF.

This clonotype was picked up a small number of times. The chain joins TRBV19 to TRBJ1-6, with 8 bases that match TRBD1. Germline CDR1 is LNHDA and CDR2 is SQIVND (reference sequence). Unmatched junction bases numbered 4, after V lost 8 bases and J lost 7 bases. The length of the CDR3 is 13 residues. The CDR3 DNA follows: TGTGCCAGTGGGGACAGGACCAATTCACCCCTCCACTTT. This translates into CASGDRTNSPLHF.

This clonotype was counted only a few times. CDR3 loop: CASSYEVLQETQYF. In DNA form, the CDR3 reads TGTGCCAGCTCATACGAGGTGCTCCAAGAGACCCAGTACTTC. The V and J genes are TRBV18 and TRBJ2-5; D not resolved. There are 14 residues in the CDR3. Per the germline V gene, CDR1 is KGHSH and CDR2 is LQKENI. V lost 5 bases and J lost 1, with 11 bases in between. The variable domain in full, completed from reference TRBV18 and TRBJ2-5, reads NAGVMQNPRHLVRRRGQEARLRCSPMKGHSHVYWYRQLPEEGLKFMVYLQKENIIDESGMPKERFSAEFPKEGPSILRIQQVVRGDSAAYFCASSYEVLQETQYFGPGTRLLVL.

This clonotype was observed a handful of times. This CDR3 is CASARGWQTTDTQYF. The CDR3 bases are TGCGCCAGCGCTCGGGGTTGGCAGACTACAGATACGCAGTATTTT. This sequence joins TRBV4-1 and TRBJ2-3; D perhaps matches TRBD2 (5 bases). V was pared by 8 bases and J by 3 bases, with 18 bases between. The CDR3 length is 15 residues. Germline lookup yields CDR1 MGHRA and CDR2 YSYEKL.

In its sample, this clonotype was seen a few times. V gene TRBV12-3 or TRBV12-4 combines with J gene TRBJ1-2; no firm D call. V lost 4 bases to trimming and J lost 7 bases, with 16 bases between them. The CDR3 totals 14 residues. The CDR3 sequence: CASSSDGGSFGYTF. The CDR3 DNA reads TGTGCCAGCAGTTCCGACGGTGGGTCTTTTGGCTACACCTTC.

CDR3 sequence: CASSQQGGGTDTQYF. CDR3 coding DNA: TGTGCCAGCAGCCAGCAGGGGGGAGGCACAGATACGCAGTATTTT. V usage is TRBV3-1 and J usage is TRBJ2-3; possible D gene TRBD1, 7 bases. V was trimmed by 3 bases and J by 1 base, leaving 11 bases between them. CDR3 size: 15 residues. Looked up from germline, CDR1 is LGHDT and CDR2 is YNNKEL (reference sequence).

The chain couples TRBV7-6 to TRBJ2-1, with D perhaps given as TRBD1 or TRBD2 (6 bases each). This CDR3 is 15 amino acids long. V was pared by 2 bases and J by 5 bases, with 13 bases between. Germline V gene data show CDR1 as SGHVS and CDR2 as FNYEAQ. In nucleotides, the CDR3 is TGTGCCAGCAGCTTAAGGCCGGGGGCTAACAATGAGCAGTTCTTC. Amino acids: CASSLRPGANNEQFF.

The chain employs TRBV4-3 and TRBJ2-1; tentatively, D is TRBD2 (6 bases). This CDR3 region has 18 residues. Trimming shortened V by 0 bases and J by 6 bases, and 21 bases separated the two germline ends. Germline lookup yields CDR1 LGHNA and CDR2 YSLEER. Here the CDR3 reads CASSQDPDPPQAGNEQFF. CDR3 nucleotide sequence: TGCGCCAGCAGCCAAGATCCGGATCCACCCCAAGCGGGCAATGAGCAGTTCTTC.

This chain links TRBV5-1 with TRBJ2-3, with 8 bases matching TRBD1. The CDR3 runs to 15 residues. The ends lost 4 bases at V and 3 bases at J; junction bases unmatched: 7. Germline V lookup: CDR1 SGHRS, CDR2 YFSETQ. This CDR3 reads CASSIRQGSTDTQYF. The CDR3 region has the DNA TGCGCCAGCAGCATCAGACAGGGGAGTACAGATACGCAGTATTTT.

This chain links TRBV5-1 with TRBJ2-5, with 8 bases identical to TRBD1. The J segment lost 5 bases and the V segment lost 3 bases, leaving 6 bases of the junction unmatched. CDR1 and CDR2 (germline): SGHRS, YFSETQ. This CDR3 is 14 amino acids long. The CDR3 DNA sequence: TGCGCCAGCAGCTGGGACAGGCTCGGGGAGACCCAGTACTTC. This translates into CASSWDRLGETQYF.

The rearrangement links TRBV2 to TRBJ2-1; perhaps TRBD2 as D (5 bases). The CDR3 sequence is 11 residues long. V lost 4 bases and J lost 9, with 7 bases in between. From germline, CDR1 is SNHLY and CDR2 FYNNEI. The CDR3 sequence: CASSGRVEQFF. The CDR3 DNA reads TGTGCCAGCAGTGGGCGGGTTGAGCAGTTCTTC.

This clonotype was seen more than once but under ten times. V gene TRBV12-3 or TRBV12-4 combines with J gene TRBJ1-2; 7 bases agree with TRBD1. With V trimmed by 6 bases and J by 5 bases, 6 bases remained unmatched. The CDR3 length is 13 residues. CDR3 sequence (DNA): TGTGCCAGCAGGCCTCAGGGGGTGTATGGCTACACCTTC. Encoded protein: CASRPQGVYGYTF.

In regard to this clonotype: A much larger clone lies one base from this, so it may be a read error. The chain joins TRBV7-2 to TRBJ2-3; D might be TRBD2 (5 bases). Germline-derived CDR1 and CDR2 are SGHTA and FQGNSA. CDR3 size: 13 residues. The CDR3 reads CASSSSSTDTQFF. The DNA of the CDR3 is TGTGCCAGCAGCTCTTCTAGCACAGATACGCAGTTTTTT.

The V and J genes are TRBV5-1 and TRBJ1-2, with 7 bases that match TRBD1. The CDR3 extends over 15 amino acids. CDR1 SGHRS and CDR2 YFSETQ come from the germline V gene. Losses at the gene ends were 2 bases for V and 5 bases for J; bases not matched to a gene: 9. CDR3 sequence: CASSLYRTGKYGYTF. CDR3 nucleotide sequence: TGCGCCAGCAGCTTATACCGGACAGGAAAGTATGGCTACACCTTC.

This clonotype was observed a few times. The chain links TRBV12-3 or TRBV12-4 to TRBJ1-5; D is possibly TRBD1 (5 bases). The CDR3 runs to 17 residues. V was cut by 0 bases and J by 4 bases, with 16 bases left in between. The CDR3 sequence: CASSLAGVMAGNQPQHF. The CDR3 coding sequence is TGTGCCAGCAGTTTAGCGGGGGTTATGGCGGGGAATCAGCCCCAGCATTTT.

A few counts support this clonotype. The chain couples TRBV6-5 to TRBJ2-6; perhaps TRBD1 as D (6 bases). Trimming took off 2 bases at V and 2 bases at J, with 16 bases between the two ends. The V gene's germline CDR1 is MNHEY and CDR2 SVGAGI. The CDR3 extends over 18 amino acids. The CDR3 loop reads CASSYLGGRVTGANVLTF. The CDR3 DNA reads TGTGCCAGCAGTTACCTTGGGGGCCGAGTTACTGGGGCCAACGTCCTGACTTTC.

The genes are TRBV7-2 and TRBJ2-2; weak D call: TRBD2 (5 bases). Germline assignment: CDR1 SGHTA and CDR2 FQGNSA. The V end lost 1 base, the J end lost 3 bases, and 15 bases lay between the germline ends. This CDR3 region has 17 residues. The CDR3 is CASSLVSTGIDTGELFF. Here the CDR3 DNA reads TGTGCCAGCAGCTTAGTATCAACGGGGATTGACACCGGGGAGCTGTTTTTT. Variable domain in full (rest from reference TRBV7-2 and TRBJ2-2): GAGVSQSPSNKVTEKGKDVELRCDPISGHTALYWYRQSLGQGLEFLIYFQGNSAPDKSGLPSDRFSAERTGGSVSTLTIQRTQQEDSAVYLCASSLVSTGIDTGELFFGEGSRLTVL.

This clonotype has just a few counts. The rearrangement joins TRBV19 to TRBJ2-3, with TRBD1 matching over 10 bases. With V trimmed by 5 bases and J by 4 bases, 6 bases remained unmatched. There are 15 residues in the CDR3. Per the germline V gene, CDR1 is LNHDA and CDR2 is SQIVND (reference sequence). Here the CDR3 reads CASSVRDRGPDTQYF. The CDR3 bases are TGTGCCAGTAGTGTCCGGGACAGGGGCCCAGATACGCAGTATTTT.

This clonotype has only a few counts. The rearrangement uses TRBV4-1 and TRBJ1-5, with D unresolved. The germline V gene has CDR1 MGHRA and CDR2 YSYEKL. The V gene lost 3 bases and the J gene lost 5 bases, with 14 bases spanning the gap. This CDR3 is built from 15 residues. In DNA, the CDR3 is TGCGCCAGCAGCCAGAGGGAGGGATCCGATCAGCCCCAGCATTTT. The encoded protein is CASSQREGSDQPQHF.

This clonotype came up a few times. The chain combines TRBV12-3 or TRBV12-4 with TRBJ2-5, with 7 bases matching TRBD2. V shed 4 bases and J 5 bases; nucleotides not matched to a gene: 10. The CDR3 extends over 15 amino acids. The CDR3 DNA is TGTGCCAGCAGTTCCACGGGGAGGGCAGGGGAGACCCAGTACTTC. It is translated as CASSSTGRAGETQYF.

V is TRBV15 and J is TRBJ2-5; 8 bases align to TRBD1. CDR1 and CDR2 (germline): LNHNV, YYDKDF (reference sequence). The CDR3 is 16 amino acids. V gave up 0 bases and J gave up 5 bases; unmatched junction bases: 8. The CDR3, as DNA: TGTGCCACCAGCAGAGATTCAGGGGGCGCCGGGGAGACCCAGTACTTC. It yields the protein CATSRDSGGAGETQYF.

This clonotype was detected many times. The chain links TRBV20-1 to TRBJ2-1; D ambiguous. The length of the CDR3 is 12 residues. Trimming left V 6 bases short and J 8 bases short, with 14 bases between. The germline gives CDR1 DFQATT, CDR2 SNEGSKA (reference sequence). The CDR3 loop is CSATGPLDEQFF. The DNA for the CDR3 is TGCAGTGCCACGGGCCCGTTGGATGAGCAGTTCTTC.